Each of the 20 T cell receptor beta chains below was sequenced from the same sample in a study of T cells in Graves' hyperthyroidism and ophthalmopathy. The TCR beta CDR3 regions underwent amplification using RNA transcripts as the source. A first-round RT-PCR of the TCR CDR3 used the HTBI primer set. TCRdb used MiXCR to reprocess the multiplex PCR reads, holding one entry per CDR3 protein. The data hold some 570,000 distinct CDR3 sequences, with under 20% observed a single time. The material sequenced was blood. These receptors all come from a woman between 18 and 29 years old with Graves' ophthalmopathy.

This clonotype was observed at least ten times. The chain joins TRBV12-3 or TRBV12-4 to TRBJ2-2; 7 bases align to TRBD1. This CDR3 contains 15 residues. V lost 6 bases, J lost 10 bases, and 14 bases stayed unmatched. The CDR3, as DNA: TGTGCCAGCAGACCGAACTGGGACAGAAACGCGGAGCTGTTTTTT. Protein sequence: CASRPNWDRNAELFF.

The chain is built from TRBV4-1 and TRBJ2-7, with 14 bases that match TRBD2. The germline gives CDR1 MGHRA, CDR2 YSYEKL. V lost 0 bases and J lost 6; bases outside the gene matches: 16. The CDR3 runs to 20 residues. CDR3 loop: CASSQEVGSSAGLAGAEQYF. The CDR3 DNA is TGCGCCAGCAGCCAAGAGGTCGGCAGTTCAGCGGGACTAGCGGGAGCCGAGCAGTACTTC.

This chain links TRBV6-2 or TRBV6-3 with TRBJ1-2; no clear D. V was shortened by 6 bases and J by 6 bases, with 11 bases between the two germline ends. The germline V gene has CDR1 MNHEY and CDR2 SVGEGT. This CDR3 is built from 12 residues. The CDR3 DNA is TGTGCCAGCAGGTCACGCCGGGATGGCTACACCTTC. Translated: CASRSRRDGYTF.

This clonotype was counted at least ten times. The gene calls are TRBV7-8 and TRBJ2-5; D ambiguous. The CDR3 has 13 amino acids. V was cut by 1 base and J by 11 bases, with 14 bases left in between. The germline V gene has CDR1 SGHVS and CDR2 FQNEAQ. The CDR3 bases are TGTGCCAGCAGCTTAGAAGGCTACCTCGGACAGTACTTC. Amino acid sequence: CASSLEGYLGQYF.

The sample holds many counts of this clonotype. The chain has TRBV11-2 and TRBJ2-7; 8 bases align to TRBD2. Trimming cost V 5 bases and J 3 bases; bases outside gene matches: 12. The CDR3 length is 16 residues. Germline CDR1 and CDR2: SGHAT and FQNNGV. Written as DNA, the CDR3 is TGTGCCAGCAGCGGCGGGGGGCGCCAAGGGAACTACGAGCAGTACTTC. Translated: CASSGGGRQGNYEQYF.

On this clonotype: A read error may account for a junction end that differs from germline. This sequence joins TRBV20-1 and TRBJ2-7, with TRBD1 matching over 10 bases. Germline CDR1 is DFQATT and CDR2 is SNEGSKA (reference sequence). The CDR3 totals 15 residues. CDR3 sequence reads: CNARGETGGRYEQYF. The CDR3 nucleotides read TGCAATGCTAGAGGAGAGACAGGGGGCAGGTACGAGCAGTACTTC.

The chain links TRBV7-9 to TRBJ1-5; the D is unclear. Looked up from germline, CDR1 is SEHNR and CDR2 is FQNEAQ (reference sequence). Trimming took off 1 base at V and 3 bases at J, with 10 bases between the two ends. CDR3 size: 15 residues. In DNA form, the CDR3 reads TGTGCCAGCAGCTTAGGCCAGGAGTTCAATCAGCCCCAGCATTTT. Translating gives CASSLGQEFNQPQHF.

This clonotype was detected many times. The J gene is TRBJ2-1, the V gene TRBV7-9; 7 bases match TRBD2. V gave up 4 bases and J gave up 3 bases; unmatched junction bases: 3. Germline V gene lookup returns CDR1 SEHNR and CDR2 FQNEAQ (reference sequence). The CDR3 runs 14 residues. The CDR3 nucleotides read TGTGCCAGCAGCTCCGGACTAGGCTACAATGAGCAGTTCTTC. As protein: CASSSGLGYNEQFF.

This clonotype was seen ten or more times. The chain has TRBV2 and TRBJ1-4; TRBD1 might be the D (5 bases). The CDR3 covers 12 residues. V shed 3 bases and J shed 6 bases, with 5 bases lying between them. Germline lookup yields CDR1 SNHLY and CDR2 FYNNEI. The CDR3 DNA sequence: TGTGCCAGCAGTGAGGGGGATGAAAAACTGTTTTTT. Amino acids: CASSEGDEKLFF.

This clonotype was detected a few times. The V call is TRBV5-1, the J call TRBJ1-3, with D perhaps matching TRBD1 (5 bases). CDR1 and CDR2 (germline): SGHRS, YFSETQ. The CDR3 loop spans 17 amino acids. V was shortened by 3 bases and J by 0 bases, with 16 bases between the two germline ends. The CDR3 DNA is TGCGCCAGCAGCTCACAGGCCGAGAAGAGCTCTGGAAACACCATATATTTT. The encoded protein is CASSSQAEKSSGNTIYF. Using reference TRBV5-1 and TRBJ1-3 for the parts outside the CDR3, the full variable domain is KAGVTQTPRYLIKTRGQQVTLSCSPISGHRSVSWYQQTPGQGLQFLFEYFSETQRNKGNFPGRFSGRQFSNSRSEMNVSTLELGDSALYLCASSSQAEKSSGNTIYFGEGSWLTVV.

This clonotype occurred a few times. This rearrangement joins TRBV20-1 to TRBJ2-1; D not certain. V lost 6 bases and J 7 bases, leaving 10 bases between the germline ends. The germline V gene has CDR1 DFQATT and CDR2 SNEGSKA (reference sequence). The CDR3 is made up of 11 amino acids. CDR3 coding DNA: TGCAGTGCCTACCTCGGGAATGAGCAGTTCTTC. It is translated as CSAYLGNEQFF.

CDR3 nucleotide sequence: TGCAGCGTTGACTACGGGGGTAACAATGAGCAGTTCTTC. This sequence encodes CSVDYGGNNEQFF. The genes are TRBV29-1 and TRBJ2-1; TRBD2 is a possible D gene (6 bases). The CDR3 runs 13 residues. V lost 3 bases and J lost 5, with 11 bases in between. CDR1 is SQVTM, CDR2 ANQGSEA, per germline.

This clonotype was found many times. This chain links TRBV7-9 with TRBJ2-7; 9 nucleotides agree with TRBD2. CDR1 and CDR2 (germline): SEHNR, FQNEAQ (reference sequence). There are 14 residues in the CDR3. J gave up 5 bases and V 6 bases, and 8 bases lay outside the gene matches. This CDR3 is CASSNSGSLNEQYF. As DNA, the CDR3 is TGTGCCAGCAGTAATAGCGGGAGTCTCAACGAGCAGTACTTC.

This chain connects TRBV20-1 to TRBJ1-1; tentative D call: TRBD1 (6 bases). The V gene's germline CDR1 is DFQATT and CDR2 SNEGSKA (reference sequence). The CDR3 runs to 14 residues. The V end lost 5 bases, the J end lost 3 bases, and 16 bases lay between the germline ends. The CDR3 sequence is CSARLQGRYTEAFF. The CDR3 region has the DNA TGCAGTGCTCGATTACAGGGCCGGTACACTGAAGCTTTCTTT.

Regarding this clonotype: Compared with germline, one end of the junction differs, possibly owing to a read error. The chain employs TRBV28 and TRBJ2-5, with a weak D call TRBD2 (6 bases). CDR3 size: 15 residues. Looked up from germline, CDR1 is MDHEN and CDR2 is SYDVKM. DNA of the CDR3: TGTGCCAGCTCGACCGCCGGGACTCGCGCCGAGACCCGGTACTTC. It codes for CASSTAGTRAETRYF. Using reference TRBV28 and TRBJ2-5 for the parts outside the CDR3, the full variable domain is DVKVTQSSRYLVKRTGEKVFLECVQDMDHENMFWYRQDPGLGLRLIYFSYDVKMKEKGDIPEGYSVSREKKERFSLILESASTNQTSMYLCASSTAGTRAETRYFGPGTRLLVL.

This clonotype was counted at least ten times. The rearrangement links TRBV25-1 to TRBJ2-7; no definite D call. The germline V and J ends were trimmed by 6 bases and 3 bases, with 9 bases remaining between them. Per germline, CDR1 MGHDK and CDR2 SYGVNS. This CDR3 has 12 amino acids. The CDR3 DNA reads TGTGCCAGCAGCGGGTTGGTCTACGAGCAGTACTTC. Amino acid sequence: CASSGLVYEQYF.

This clonotype was observed at least ten times. The genes are TRBV6-6 and TRBJ2-7; the D call may be TRBD1 or TRBD2 (7 bases each). Per the germline V gene, CDR1 is MNHNY and CDR2 is SVGAGI (reference sequence). CDR3 length: 18 amino acids. The ends were cut back, 2 bases at V and 3 bases at J, with 23 bases in the middle. CDR3: CASSYPEGGTEIYYEQYF. CDR3 DNA sequence: TGTGCCAGCAGTTACCCGGAGGGGGGGACAGAGATCTACTACGAGCAGTACTTC.

This clonotype appeared many times. V gene TRBV9 combines with J gene TRBJ1-1; possibly TRBD1 for D (5 bases). Germline assignment: CDR1 SGDLS and CDR2 YYNGEE. The CDR3 covers 14 residues. The V end was cut by 0 bases, the J end by 0 bases, with 6 bases between. The CDR3 region has the DNA TGTGCCAGCAGCGTAGGACAGCTGAACACTGAAGCTTTCTTT. This translates into CASSVGQLNTEAFF.

This clonotype was seen at least ten times. The V and J genes are TRBV3-1 and TRBJ2-6; D unresolved. V lost 4 bases, J lost 0 bases, and 7 bases lay in between. The CDR3 is 15 amino acids. The germline gives CDR1 LGHDT, CDR2 YNNKEL (reference sequence). The CDR3 DNA reads as TGTGCCAGCAGCCCCATGAGCTCTGGGGCCAACGTCCTGACTTTC. It translates to CASSPMSSGANVLTF.

This clonotype has at least ten counts. The CDR3 bases are TGTGCCAGCAGTTTCTCAGGGGGCAGCTCACCCCTCCACTTT. Protein sequence: CASSFSGGSSPLHF. The chain is built from TRBV27 and TRBJ1-6; 8 bases map to TRBD1. V trimming: 3 bases; J trimming: 10 bases; junction bases outside the gene matches: 5. From germline, CDR1 is MNHEY and CDR2 SMNVEV (reference sequence). There are 14 residues in the CDR3.